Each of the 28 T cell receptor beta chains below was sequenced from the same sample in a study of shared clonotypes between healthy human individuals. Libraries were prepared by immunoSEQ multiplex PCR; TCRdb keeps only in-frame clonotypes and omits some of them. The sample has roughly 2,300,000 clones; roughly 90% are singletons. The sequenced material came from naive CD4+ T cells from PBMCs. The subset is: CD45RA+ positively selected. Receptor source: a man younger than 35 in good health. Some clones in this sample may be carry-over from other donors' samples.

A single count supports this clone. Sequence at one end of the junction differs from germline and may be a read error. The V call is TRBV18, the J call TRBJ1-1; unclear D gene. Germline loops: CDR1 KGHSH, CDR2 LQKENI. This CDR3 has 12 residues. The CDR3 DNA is TGTGCCAGCTCACCACCGTTACGGGAGTTGGGCTTT. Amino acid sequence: CASSPPLRELGF.

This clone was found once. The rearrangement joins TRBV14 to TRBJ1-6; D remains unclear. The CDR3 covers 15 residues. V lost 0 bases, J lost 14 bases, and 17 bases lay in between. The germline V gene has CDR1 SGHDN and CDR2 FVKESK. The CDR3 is CASSQDPATASTLHF. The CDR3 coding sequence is TGTGCCAGCAGCCAAGACCCCGCCACAGCCAGCACCCTCCACTTT.

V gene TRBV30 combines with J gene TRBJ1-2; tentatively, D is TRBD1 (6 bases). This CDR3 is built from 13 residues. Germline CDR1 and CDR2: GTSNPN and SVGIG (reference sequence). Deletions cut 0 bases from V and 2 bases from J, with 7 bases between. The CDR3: CAWSVTGNYGYTF. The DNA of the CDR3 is TGTGCCTGGAGTGTAACAGGGAACTATGGCTACACCTTC.

In DNA form, the CDR3 reads TGTGCCAGCAGCCAAGTAGGGGAAGAGACCCAGTACTTC. It specifies CASSQVGEETQYF. This chain connects TRBV4-2 to TRBJ2-5; D may be TRBD1 (5 bases). V was clipped by 1 base and J by 3 bases, with 6 bases between them. The CDR3 runs to 13 residues. The germline gives CDR1 LGHNA, CDR2 YNFKEQ.

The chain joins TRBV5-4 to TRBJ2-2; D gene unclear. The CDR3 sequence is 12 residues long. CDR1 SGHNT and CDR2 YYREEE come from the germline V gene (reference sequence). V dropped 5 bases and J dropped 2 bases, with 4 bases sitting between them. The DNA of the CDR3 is TGTGCCAGCAGGACAAACACCGGGGAGCTGTTTTTT. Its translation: CASRTNTGELFF.

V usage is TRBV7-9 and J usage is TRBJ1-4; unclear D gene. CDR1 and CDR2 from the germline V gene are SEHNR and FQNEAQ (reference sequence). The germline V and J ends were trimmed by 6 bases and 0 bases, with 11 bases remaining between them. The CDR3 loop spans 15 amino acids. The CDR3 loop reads CASSWTEATNEKLFF. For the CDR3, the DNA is TGTGCCAGCAGTTGGACGGAGGCAACTAATGAAAAACTGTTTTTT.

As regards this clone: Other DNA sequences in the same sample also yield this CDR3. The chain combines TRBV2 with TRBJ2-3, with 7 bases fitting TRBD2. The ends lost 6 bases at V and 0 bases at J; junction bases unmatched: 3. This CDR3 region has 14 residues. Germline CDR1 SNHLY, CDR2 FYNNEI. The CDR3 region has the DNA TGTGCCAGCAGCCCGGGACTAAGCACAGATACGCAGTATTTT. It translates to CASSPGLSTDTQYF.

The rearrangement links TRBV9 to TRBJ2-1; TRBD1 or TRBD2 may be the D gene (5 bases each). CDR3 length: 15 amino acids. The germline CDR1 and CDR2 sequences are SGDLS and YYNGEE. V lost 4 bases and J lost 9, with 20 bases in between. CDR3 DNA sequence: TGTGCCAGCAGCCTAAGCAGGGAGTCCAAGGCTGAGCAGTTCTTC. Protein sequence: CASSLSRESKAEQFF.

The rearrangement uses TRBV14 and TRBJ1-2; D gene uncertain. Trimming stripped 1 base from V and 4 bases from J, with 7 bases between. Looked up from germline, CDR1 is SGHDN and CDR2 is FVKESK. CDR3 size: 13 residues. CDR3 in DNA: TGTGCCAGCAGCCAAGCACGAGTCTATGGCTACACCTTC. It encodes CASSQARVYGYTF.

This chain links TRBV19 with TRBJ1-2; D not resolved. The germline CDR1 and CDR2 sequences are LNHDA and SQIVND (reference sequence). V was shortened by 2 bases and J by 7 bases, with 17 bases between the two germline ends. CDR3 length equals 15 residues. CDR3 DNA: TGTGCCAGTAGTATAACCTATCTTACCTCGGGTGGCTACACCTTC. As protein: CASSITYLTSGGYTF.

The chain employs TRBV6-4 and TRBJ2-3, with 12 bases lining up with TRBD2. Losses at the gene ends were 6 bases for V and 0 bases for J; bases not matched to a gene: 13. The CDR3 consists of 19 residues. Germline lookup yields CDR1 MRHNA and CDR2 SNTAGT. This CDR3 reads CASSRRGLAGFPSTDTQYF. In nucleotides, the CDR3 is TGTGCCAGCAGCCGTCGGGGACTAGCGGGCTTCCCCAGCACAGATACGCAGTATTTT.

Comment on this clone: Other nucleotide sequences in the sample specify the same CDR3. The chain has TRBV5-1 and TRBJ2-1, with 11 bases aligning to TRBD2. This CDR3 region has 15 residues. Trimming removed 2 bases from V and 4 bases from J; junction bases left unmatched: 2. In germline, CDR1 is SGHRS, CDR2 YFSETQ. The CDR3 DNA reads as TGCGCCAGCAGCTTTGGGACTAGCGGATACAATGAGCAGTTCTTC. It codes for CASSFGTSGYNEQFF. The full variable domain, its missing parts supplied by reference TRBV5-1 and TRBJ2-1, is KAGVTQTPRYLIKTRGQQVTLSCSPISGHRSVSWYQQTPGQGLQFLFEYFSETQRNKGNFPGRFSGRQFSNSRSEMNVSTLELGDSALYLCASSFGTSGYNEQFFGPGTRLTVL.

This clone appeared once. DNA for the CDR3: TGTGCCAGCAGCTCAACAGGGGGAGGCTATGGCTACACCTTC. This gives the protein CASSSTGGGYGYTF. V is TRBV5-4 and J is TRBJ1-2, with 8 bases aligning to TRBD1. Germline V gene lookup returns CDR1 SGHNT and CDR2 YYREEE (reference sequence). There are 14 residues in the CDR3. V shed 3 bases and J 4 bases; nucleotides not matched to a gene: 5.

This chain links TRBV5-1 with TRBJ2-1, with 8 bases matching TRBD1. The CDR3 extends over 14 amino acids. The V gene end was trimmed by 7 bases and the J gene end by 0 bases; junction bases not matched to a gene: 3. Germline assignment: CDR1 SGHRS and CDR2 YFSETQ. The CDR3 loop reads CASRTGGSYNEQFF. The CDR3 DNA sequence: TGCGCCAGCCGAACAGGGGGCTCCTACAATGAGCAGTTCTTC. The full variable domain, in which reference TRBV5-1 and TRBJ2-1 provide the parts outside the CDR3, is KAGVTQTPRYLIKTRGQQVTLSCSPISGHRSVSWYQQTPGQGLQFLFEYFSETQRNKGNFPGRFSGRQFSNSRSEMNVSTLELGDSALYLCASRTGGSYNEQFFGPGTRLTVL.

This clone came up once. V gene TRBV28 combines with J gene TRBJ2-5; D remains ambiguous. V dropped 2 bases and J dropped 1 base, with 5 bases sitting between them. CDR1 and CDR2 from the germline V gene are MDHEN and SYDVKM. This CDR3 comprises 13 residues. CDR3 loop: CASSLDFQETQYF. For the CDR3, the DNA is TGTGCCAGCAGTTTAGACTTCCAAGAGACCCAGTACTTC. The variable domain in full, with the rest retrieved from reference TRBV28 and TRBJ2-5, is DVKVTQSSRYLVKRTGEKVFLECVQDMDHENMFWYRQDPGLGLRLIYFSYDVKMKEKGDIPEGYSVSREKKERFSLILESASTNQTSMYLCASSLDFQETQYFGPGTRLLVL.

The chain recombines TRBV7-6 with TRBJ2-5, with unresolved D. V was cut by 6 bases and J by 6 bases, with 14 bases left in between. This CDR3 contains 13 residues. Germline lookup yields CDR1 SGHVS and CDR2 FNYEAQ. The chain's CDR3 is CASSQISIQTQYF. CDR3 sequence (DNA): TGTGCCAGCAGTCAGATTAGTATTCAGACCCAGTACTTC.

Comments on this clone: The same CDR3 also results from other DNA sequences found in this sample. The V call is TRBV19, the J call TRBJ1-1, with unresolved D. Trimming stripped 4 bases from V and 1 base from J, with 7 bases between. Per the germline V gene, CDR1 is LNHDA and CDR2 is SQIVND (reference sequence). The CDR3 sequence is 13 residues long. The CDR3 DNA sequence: TGTGCCAGTAGTAGAGGAGAGAACACTGAAGCTTTCTTT. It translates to CASSRGENTEAFF.

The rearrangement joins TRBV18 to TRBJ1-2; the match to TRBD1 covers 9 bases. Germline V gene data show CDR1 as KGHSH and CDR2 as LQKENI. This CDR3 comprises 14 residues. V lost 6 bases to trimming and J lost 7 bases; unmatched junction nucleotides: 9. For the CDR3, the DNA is TGTGCCAGCTCGGGACCGGGACAGGGCTCTGGCTACACCTTC. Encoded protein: CASSGPGQGSGYTF.

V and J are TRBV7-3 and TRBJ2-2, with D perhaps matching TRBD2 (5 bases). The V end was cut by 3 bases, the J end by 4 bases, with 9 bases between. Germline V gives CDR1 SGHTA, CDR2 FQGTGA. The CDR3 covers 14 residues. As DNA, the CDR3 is TGTGCCAGCAGCTTGGAGCGGTTCACCGGGGAGCTGTTTTTT. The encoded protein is CASSLERFTGELFF.

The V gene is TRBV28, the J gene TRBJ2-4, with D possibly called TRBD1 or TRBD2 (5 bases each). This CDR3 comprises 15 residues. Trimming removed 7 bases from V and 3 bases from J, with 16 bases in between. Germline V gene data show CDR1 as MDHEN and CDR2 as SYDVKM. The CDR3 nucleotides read TGTGCCAGCAAGGTGTGGGGGTTGGACAAAAACATTCAGTACTTC. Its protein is CASKVWGLDKNIQYF.

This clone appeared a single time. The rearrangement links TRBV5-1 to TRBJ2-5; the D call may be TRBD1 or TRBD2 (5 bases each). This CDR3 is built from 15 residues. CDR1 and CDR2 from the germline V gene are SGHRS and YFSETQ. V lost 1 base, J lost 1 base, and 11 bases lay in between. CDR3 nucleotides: TGCGCCAGCAGCTTGTTGTCAGGGAGCCAAGAGACCCAGTACTTC. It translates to CASSLLSGSQETQYF.

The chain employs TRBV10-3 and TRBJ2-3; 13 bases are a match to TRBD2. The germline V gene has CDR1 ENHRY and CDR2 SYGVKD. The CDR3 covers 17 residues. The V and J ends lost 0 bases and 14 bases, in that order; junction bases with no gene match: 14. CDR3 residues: CAISESITGTSGKFLYF. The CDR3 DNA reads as TGTGCCATCAGTGAGTCGATAACCGGGACTAGCGGGAAATTTCTGTATTTT.

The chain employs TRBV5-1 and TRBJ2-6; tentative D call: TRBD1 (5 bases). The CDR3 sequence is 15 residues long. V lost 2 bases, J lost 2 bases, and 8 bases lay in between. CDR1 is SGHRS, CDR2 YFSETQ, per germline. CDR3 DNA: TGCGCCAGCAGCTTATCAGGGACTGGGGCCAACGTCCTGACTTTC. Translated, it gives CASSLSGTGANVLTF.

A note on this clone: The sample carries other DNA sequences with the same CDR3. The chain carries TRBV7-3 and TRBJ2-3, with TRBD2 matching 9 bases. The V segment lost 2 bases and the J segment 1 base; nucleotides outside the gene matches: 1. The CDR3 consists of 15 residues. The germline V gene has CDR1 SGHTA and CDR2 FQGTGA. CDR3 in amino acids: CASSLVAGGTDTQYF. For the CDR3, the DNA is TGTGCCAGCAGCTTAGTAGCGGGAGGCACAGATACGCAGTATTTT.

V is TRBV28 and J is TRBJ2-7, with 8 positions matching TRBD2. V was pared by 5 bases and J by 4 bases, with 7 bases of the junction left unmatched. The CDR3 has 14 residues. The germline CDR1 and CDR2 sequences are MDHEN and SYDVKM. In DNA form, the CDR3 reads TGTGCCAGCAGTACCCAGCGGGAGTGGTACGAGCAGTACTTC. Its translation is CASSTQREWYEQYF.

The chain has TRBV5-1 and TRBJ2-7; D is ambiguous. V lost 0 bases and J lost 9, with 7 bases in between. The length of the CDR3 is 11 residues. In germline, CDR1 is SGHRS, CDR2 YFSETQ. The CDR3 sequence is CASSLGVVQYF. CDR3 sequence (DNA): TGCGCCAGCAGCTTGGGAGTCGTGCAGTACTTC.

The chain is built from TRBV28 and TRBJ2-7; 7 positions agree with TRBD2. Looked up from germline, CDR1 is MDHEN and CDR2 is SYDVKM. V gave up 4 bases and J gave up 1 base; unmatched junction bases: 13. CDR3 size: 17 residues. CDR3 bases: TGTGCCAGCAGTTCTCCAAGGTGGGGGACTAAATCCTACGAGCAGTACTTC. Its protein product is CASSSPRWGTKSYEQYF.

The CDR3 DNA follows: TGTGCCAGCAGCTCCGGACTAGCGGGAGTTCCTCGCGAGCAGTTCTTC. The encoded protein is CASSSGLAGVPREQFF. The chain links TRBV7-3 to TRBJ2-1; 13 positions match TRBD2. CDR1 is SGHTA, CDR2 FQGTGA, per germline. The CDR3 extends over 16 amino acids. J was trimmed by 10 bases and V by 4 bases; bases with no gene match: 10.